This entry lists 8 T cell receptor beta chains sequenced from one sample in a study of blood T cell repertoires in COVID-19. The method was immunoSEQ multiplex PCR; TCRdb's version includes in-frame clones alone and lacks a portion of them. The data hold about 150,000 clones, with about four fifths observed a single time. The sample was peripheral blood. The origin of the receptors is a human donor with acute or convalescent COVID-19. The donor label of this sample is uncertain.

The V and J genes are TRBV29-1 and TRBJ2-5; D not certain. There are 13 residues in the CDR3. V was clipped by 4 bases and J by 0 bases, with 9 bases between them. From germline, CDR1 is SQVTM and CDR2 ANQGSEA. CDR3: CSVVPVDQETQYF. The DNA for the CDR3 is TGCAGCGTTGTCCCCGTAGACCAAGAGACCCAGTACTTC.

The chain couples TRBV3-1 (or the pseudogene TRBV3-2) to TRBJ1-2, with D hard to call. The CDR3 is 16 amino acids. V was shortened by 5 bases and J by 4 bases, with 20 bases between the two germline ends. From germline, CDR1 is LGHDT and CDR2 YNNKEL (reference sequence). CDR3 loop: CASSNTGKRPLYGYTF. DNA of the CDR3: TGTGCCAGCAGCAACACGGGGAAACGACCCCTCTATGGCTACACCTTC.

CDR3 sequence: CASSPTGQDQPQHF. CDR3 nucleotide sequence: TGTGCCAGCAGCCCGACAGGGCAGGATCAGCCCCAGCATTTT. This chain connects TRBV6-5 to TRBJ1-5; 7 nucleotides agree with TRBD1. Per the germline V gene, CDR1 is MNHEY and CDR2 is SVGAGI. This CDR3 contains 14 residues. The trim removed 6 bases at V and 5 bases at J, leaving 7 bases unmatched.

The rearrangement links TRBV4-3 to TRBJ2-3; 8 bases map to TRBD2. The germline gives CDR1 LGHNA, CDR2 YSLEER. The CDR3 consists of 18 residues. V was clipped by 0 bases and J by 2 bases; unmatched bases: 10. The CDR3 DNA reads TGCGCCAGCAGCCAAGACGGGGGCGGGGGGCGTTCCACAGATACGCAGTATTTT. Translated: CASSQDGGGGRSTDTQYF.

The J gene is TRBJ2-3, the V gene TRBV19, with D possibly matching TRBD2 (6 bases). This CDR3 contains 17 residues. With 0 bases removed from V and 5 bases from J, the gap between germline ends came to 18 bases. From germline, CDR1 is LNHDA and CDR2 SQIVND (reference sequence). CDR3 in amino acids: CASSIDQWRGAKDTQYF. CDR3 in DNA: TGTGCCAGTAGTATAGACCAATGGCGCGGGGCAAAAGATACGCAGTATTTT.

This chain uses TRBV30 with TRBJ1-2, with D uncertain. Germline-derived CDR1 and CDR2 are GTSNPN and SVGIG (reference sequence). The CDR3 has 14 amino acids. Trimming pared 1 base from V and 7 bases from J, leaving 16 bases between. CDR3: CAWSAGRATGGYTF. For the CDR3, the DNA is TGTGCCTGGAGTGCTGGGAGGGCTACTGGTGGCTACACCTTC.

The chain joins TRBV27 to TRBJ1-3, with 7 bases lining up with TRBD1. V shed 5 bases, J shed 3 bases, and the junction held 7 bases outside the gene matches. Germline CDR1 reads MNHEY; CDR2 reads SMNVEV (reference sequence). The CDR3 is 15 amino acids. CDR3 residues: CASSLGTAVGNTIYF. In DNA, the CDR3 is TGTGCCAGCAGTCTGGGGACAGCCGTTGGAAACACCATATATTTT.

The V and J genes are TRBV18 and TRBJ1-2; 8 nucleotides match TRBD1. J gave up 8 bases and V 6 bases, and 8 bases lay outside the gene matches. CDR3 length: 13 amino acids. Germline CDR1 KGHSH, CDR2 LQKENI. The CDR3 sequence is CASSPTGESGYTF. In DNA, the CDR3 is TGTGCCAGCTCCCCGACAGGGGAAAGCGGCTACACCTTC. Complete variable domain (other parts from reference TRBV18 and TRBJ1-2): NAGVMQNPRHLVRRRGQEARLRCSPMKGHSHVYWYRQLPEEGLKFMVYLQKENIIDESGMPKERFSAEFPKEGPSILRIQQVVRGDSAAYFCASSPTGESGYTFGSGTRLTVV.